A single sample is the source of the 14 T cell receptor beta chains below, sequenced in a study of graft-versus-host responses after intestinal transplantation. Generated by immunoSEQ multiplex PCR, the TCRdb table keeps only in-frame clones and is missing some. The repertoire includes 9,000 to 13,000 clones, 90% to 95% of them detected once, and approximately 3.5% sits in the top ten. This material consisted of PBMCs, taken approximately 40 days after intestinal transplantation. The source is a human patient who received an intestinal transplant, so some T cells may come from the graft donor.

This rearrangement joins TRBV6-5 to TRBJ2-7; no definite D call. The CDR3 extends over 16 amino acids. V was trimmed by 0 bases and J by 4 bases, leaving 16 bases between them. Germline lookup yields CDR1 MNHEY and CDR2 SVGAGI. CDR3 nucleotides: TGTGCCAGCAGTTACTCGGCAGGCCCAAAGAATTACGAGCAGTACTTC. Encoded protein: CASSYSAGPKNYEQYF.

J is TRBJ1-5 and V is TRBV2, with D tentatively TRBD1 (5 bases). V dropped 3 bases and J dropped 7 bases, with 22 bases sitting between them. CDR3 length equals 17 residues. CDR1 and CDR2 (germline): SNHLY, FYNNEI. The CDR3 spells CASSDIFPRDFWQPQHF. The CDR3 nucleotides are TGTGCCAGCAGTGATATATTCCCACGGGACTTTTGGCAGCCCCAGCATTTT. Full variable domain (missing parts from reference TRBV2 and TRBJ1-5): EPEVTQTPSHQVTQMGQEVILRCVPISNHLYFYWYRQILGQKVEFLVSFYNNEISEKSEIFDDQFSVERPDGSNFTLKIRSTKLEDSAMYFCASSDIFPRDFWQPQHFGDGTRLSIL.

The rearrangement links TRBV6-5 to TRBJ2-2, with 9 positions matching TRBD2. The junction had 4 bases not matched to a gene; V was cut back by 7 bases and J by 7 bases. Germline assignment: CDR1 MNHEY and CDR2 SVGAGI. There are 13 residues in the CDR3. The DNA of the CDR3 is TGTGCCAGCACACTAGCGGGTGGCGGGGAGCTGTTTTTT. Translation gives CASTLAGGGELFF.

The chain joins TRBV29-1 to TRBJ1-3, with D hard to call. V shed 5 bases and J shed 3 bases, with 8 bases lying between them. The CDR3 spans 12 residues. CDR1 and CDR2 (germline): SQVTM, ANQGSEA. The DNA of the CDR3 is TGCAGCGTTTCCATGGATGGAAACACCATATATTTT. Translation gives CSVSMDGNTIYF. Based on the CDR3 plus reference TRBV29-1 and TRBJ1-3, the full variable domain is SAVISQKPSRDICQRGTSLTIQCQVDSQVTMMFWYRQQPGQSLTLIATANQGSEATYESGFVIDKFPISRPNLTFSTLTVSNMSPEDSSIYLCSVSMDGNTIYFGEGSWLTVV.

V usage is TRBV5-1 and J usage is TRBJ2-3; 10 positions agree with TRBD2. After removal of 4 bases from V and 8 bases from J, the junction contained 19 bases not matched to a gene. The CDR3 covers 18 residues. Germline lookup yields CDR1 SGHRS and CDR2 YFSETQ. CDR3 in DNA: TGCGCCAGCAGCCCTGGGGGGACCCTAGCGGGGGACCTCCGTACGCAGTATTTT. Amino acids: CASSPGGTLAGDLRTQYF.

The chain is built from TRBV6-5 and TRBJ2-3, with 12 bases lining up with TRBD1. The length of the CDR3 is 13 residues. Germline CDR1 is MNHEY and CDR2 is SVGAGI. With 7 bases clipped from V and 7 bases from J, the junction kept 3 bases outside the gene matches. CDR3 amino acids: CASTGQGANTQYF. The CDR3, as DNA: TGTGCCAGCACGGGACAGGGGGCCAATACGCAGTATTTT.

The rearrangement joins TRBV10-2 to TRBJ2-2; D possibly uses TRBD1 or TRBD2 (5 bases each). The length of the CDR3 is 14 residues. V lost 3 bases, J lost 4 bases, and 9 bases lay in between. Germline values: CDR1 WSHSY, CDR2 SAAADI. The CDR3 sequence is CASSDWGFTGELFF. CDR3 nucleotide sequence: TGCGCCAGCAGTGATTGGGGGTTCACCGGGGAGCTGTTTTTT.

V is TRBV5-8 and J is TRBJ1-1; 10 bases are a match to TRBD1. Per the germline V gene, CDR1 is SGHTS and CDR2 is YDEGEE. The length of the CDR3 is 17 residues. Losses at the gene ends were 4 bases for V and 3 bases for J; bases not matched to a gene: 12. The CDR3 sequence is CASSPMTGGALDTEAFF. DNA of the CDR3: TGTGCCAGCAGCCCCATGACAGGGGGCGCTTTGGACACTGAAGCTTTCTTT.

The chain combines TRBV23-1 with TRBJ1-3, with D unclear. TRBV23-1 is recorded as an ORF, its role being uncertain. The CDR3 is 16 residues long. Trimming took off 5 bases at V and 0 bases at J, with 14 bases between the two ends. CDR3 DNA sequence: TGCGCCAGCAGTAAAACGAATGGAGCCTCTGGAAACACCATATATTTT. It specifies CASSKTNGASGNTIYF.

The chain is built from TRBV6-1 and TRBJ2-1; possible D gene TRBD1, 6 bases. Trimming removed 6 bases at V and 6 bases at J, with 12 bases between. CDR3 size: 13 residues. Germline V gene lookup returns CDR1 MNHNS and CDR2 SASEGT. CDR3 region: CASRAGTLNEQFF. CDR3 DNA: TGTGCCAGCAGAGCCGGGACACTCAATGAGCAGTTCTTC.

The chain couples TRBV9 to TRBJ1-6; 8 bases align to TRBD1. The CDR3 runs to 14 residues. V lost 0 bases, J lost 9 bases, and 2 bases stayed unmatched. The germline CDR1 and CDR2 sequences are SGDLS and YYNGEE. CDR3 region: CASSVGTGGSPLHF. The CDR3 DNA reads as TGTGCCAGCAGCGTAGGCACAGGGGGTTCACCCCTCCACTTT.

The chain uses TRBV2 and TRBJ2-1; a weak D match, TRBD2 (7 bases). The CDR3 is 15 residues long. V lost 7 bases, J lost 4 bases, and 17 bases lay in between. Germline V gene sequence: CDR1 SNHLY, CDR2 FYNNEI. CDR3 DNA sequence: TGTGCCAGCAAGAAGGGGGGGGGCCCGTACAATGAGCAGTTCTTC. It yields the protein CASKKGGGPYNEQFF.

This chain's CDR3 is CASSSGTQPSYEQYF. In nucleotides, the CDR3 is TGTGCCAGCTCTTCCGGGACTCAACCCTCCTACGAGCAGTACTTC. The V gene is TRBV13, the J gene TRBJ2-7, with D perhaps matching TRBD2 (6 bases). The CDR3 contains 15 residues. Trimming left V 8 bases short and J 0 bases short, with 17 bases between. CDR1 is PRHDT, CDR2 FYEKMQ, per germline (reference sequence). The entire variable domain, with the rest obtained from reference TRBV13 and TRBJ2-7, is as follows: AAGVIQSPRHLIKEKRETATLKCYPIPRHDTVYWYQQGPGQDPQFLISFYEKMQSDKGSIPDRFSAQQFSDYHSELNMSSLELGDSALYFCASSSGTQPSYEQYFGPGTRLTVT.

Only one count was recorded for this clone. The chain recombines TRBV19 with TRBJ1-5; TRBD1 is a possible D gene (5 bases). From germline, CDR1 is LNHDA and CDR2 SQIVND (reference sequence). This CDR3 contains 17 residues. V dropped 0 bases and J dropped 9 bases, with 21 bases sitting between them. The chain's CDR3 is CASSIDPPTGPLGPQHF. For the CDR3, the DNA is TGTGCCAGTAGTATAGATCCCCCCACAGGCCCGCTGGGGCCCCAGCATTTT. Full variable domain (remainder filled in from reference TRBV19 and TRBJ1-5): DGGITQSPKYLFRKEGQNVTLSCEQNLNHDAMYWYRQDPGQGLRLIYYSQIVNDFQKGDIAEGYSVSREKKESFPLTVTSAQKNPTAFYLCASSIDPPTGPLGPQHFGDGTRLSIL.